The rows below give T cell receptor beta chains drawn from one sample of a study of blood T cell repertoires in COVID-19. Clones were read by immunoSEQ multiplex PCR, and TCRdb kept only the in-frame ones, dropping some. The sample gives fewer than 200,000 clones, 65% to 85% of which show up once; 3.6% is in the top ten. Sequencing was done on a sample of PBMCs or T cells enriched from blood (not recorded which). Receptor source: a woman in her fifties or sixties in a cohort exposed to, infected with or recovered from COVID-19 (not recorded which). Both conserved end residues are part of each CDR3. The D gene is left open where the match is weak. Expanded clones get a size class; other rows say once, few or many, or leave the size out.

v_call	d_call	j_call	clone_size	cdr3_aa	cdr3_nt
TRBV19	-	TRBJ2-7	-	CASSQGSQSGRYF	TGTGCCAGTAGTCAGGGGTCCCAATCAGGAAGATACTTC
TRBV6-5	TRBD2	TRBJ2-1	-	CASSPSGGAFNEQFF	TGTGCCAGCAGTCCTAGCGGGGGGGCTTTTAATGAGCAGTTCTTC
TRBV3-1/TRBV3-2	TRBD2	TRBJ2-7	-	CASSQARKGTTSYEQYF	TGTGCCAGCAGCCAAGCCAGGAAAGGGACTACTTCCTACGAGCAGTACTTC
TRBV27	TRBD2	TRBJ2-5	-	CASSLSRLGRGETQYF	TGTGCCAGCAGTTTATCGCGGCTCGGGAGGGGAGAGACCCAGTACTTC
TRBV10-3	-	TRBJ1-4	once	CATNSGRTSTNEKLFF	TGTGCCACCAACTCAGGGAGGACTTCAACTAATGAAAAACTGTTTTTT
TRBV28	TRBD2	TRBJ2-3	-	CASSLIGTSGGSTDTQYF	TGTGCCAGCAGTCTTATCGGTACTAGCGGAGGTAGCACAGATACGCAGTATTTT
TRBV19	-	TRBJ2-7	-	CATRRGGGEQYF	TGTGCCACTCGGAGGGGGGGCGGCGAGCAGTACTTC
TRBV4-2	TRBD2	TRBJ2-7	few	CASSQDLYWGTSADEQYF	TGTGCCAGCAGCCAAGATCTGTACTGGGGGACTAGCGCGGACGAGCAGTACTTC
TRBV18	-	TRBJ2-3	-	CASSPIREWGTDTQYF	TGTGCCAGCTCACCTATCCGGGAGTGGGGCACAGATACGCAGTATTTT
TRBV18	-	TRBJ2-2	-	CASSLTGTGELFF	TGTGCCAGCTCATTAACGGGGACCGGGGAGCTGTTTTTT
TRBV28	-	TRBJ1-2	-	CASSFPLGGKEHGYTF	TGTGCCAGCAGTTTCCCCTTGGGAGGGAAAGAACATGGCTACACCTTC
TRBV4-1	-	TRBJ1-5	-	CASSQVPFRDNQPQHF	TGCGCCAGCAGCCAAGTTCCTTTTCGGGATAATCAGCCCCAGCATTTT
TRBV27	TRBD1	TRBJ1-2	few	CASSSRGQPPSYGYTF	TGTGCCAGCAGTTCCAGGGGGCAGCCCCCAAGTTATGGCTACACCTTC
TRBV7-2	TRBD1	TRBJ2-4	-	CASSLEFRQGKVAKNIQYF	TGTGCCAGCAGCTTAGAATTTAGACAGGGAAAGGTAGCCAAAAACATTCAGTACTTC
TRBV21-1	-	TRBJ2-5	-	CASSRRQRSYQETQYF	TGTGCCAGCAGCAGGAGACAGAGAAGCTACCAAGAGACCCAGTACTTC
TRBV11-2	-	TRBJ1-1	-	CASSLVVSPNTEAFF	TGTGCCAGCAGCTTAGTTGTCTCCCCGAACACTGAAGCTTTCTTT
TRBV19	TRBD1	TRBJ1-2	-	CASSMVTGVTNYGYTF	TGTGCCAGTAGTATGGTGACAGGGGTGACTAACTATGGCTACACCTTC
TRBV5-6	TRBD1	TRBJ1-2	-	CASSPGTGVVGGGYTF	TGTGCCAGCAGCCCCGGGACAGGGGTTGTTGGCGGTGGCTACACCTTC
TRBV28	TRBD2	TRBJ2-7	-	CASSLGGGADYEQYF	TGTGCCAGCAGTTTGGGCGGGGGGGCCGATTACGAGCAGTACTTC